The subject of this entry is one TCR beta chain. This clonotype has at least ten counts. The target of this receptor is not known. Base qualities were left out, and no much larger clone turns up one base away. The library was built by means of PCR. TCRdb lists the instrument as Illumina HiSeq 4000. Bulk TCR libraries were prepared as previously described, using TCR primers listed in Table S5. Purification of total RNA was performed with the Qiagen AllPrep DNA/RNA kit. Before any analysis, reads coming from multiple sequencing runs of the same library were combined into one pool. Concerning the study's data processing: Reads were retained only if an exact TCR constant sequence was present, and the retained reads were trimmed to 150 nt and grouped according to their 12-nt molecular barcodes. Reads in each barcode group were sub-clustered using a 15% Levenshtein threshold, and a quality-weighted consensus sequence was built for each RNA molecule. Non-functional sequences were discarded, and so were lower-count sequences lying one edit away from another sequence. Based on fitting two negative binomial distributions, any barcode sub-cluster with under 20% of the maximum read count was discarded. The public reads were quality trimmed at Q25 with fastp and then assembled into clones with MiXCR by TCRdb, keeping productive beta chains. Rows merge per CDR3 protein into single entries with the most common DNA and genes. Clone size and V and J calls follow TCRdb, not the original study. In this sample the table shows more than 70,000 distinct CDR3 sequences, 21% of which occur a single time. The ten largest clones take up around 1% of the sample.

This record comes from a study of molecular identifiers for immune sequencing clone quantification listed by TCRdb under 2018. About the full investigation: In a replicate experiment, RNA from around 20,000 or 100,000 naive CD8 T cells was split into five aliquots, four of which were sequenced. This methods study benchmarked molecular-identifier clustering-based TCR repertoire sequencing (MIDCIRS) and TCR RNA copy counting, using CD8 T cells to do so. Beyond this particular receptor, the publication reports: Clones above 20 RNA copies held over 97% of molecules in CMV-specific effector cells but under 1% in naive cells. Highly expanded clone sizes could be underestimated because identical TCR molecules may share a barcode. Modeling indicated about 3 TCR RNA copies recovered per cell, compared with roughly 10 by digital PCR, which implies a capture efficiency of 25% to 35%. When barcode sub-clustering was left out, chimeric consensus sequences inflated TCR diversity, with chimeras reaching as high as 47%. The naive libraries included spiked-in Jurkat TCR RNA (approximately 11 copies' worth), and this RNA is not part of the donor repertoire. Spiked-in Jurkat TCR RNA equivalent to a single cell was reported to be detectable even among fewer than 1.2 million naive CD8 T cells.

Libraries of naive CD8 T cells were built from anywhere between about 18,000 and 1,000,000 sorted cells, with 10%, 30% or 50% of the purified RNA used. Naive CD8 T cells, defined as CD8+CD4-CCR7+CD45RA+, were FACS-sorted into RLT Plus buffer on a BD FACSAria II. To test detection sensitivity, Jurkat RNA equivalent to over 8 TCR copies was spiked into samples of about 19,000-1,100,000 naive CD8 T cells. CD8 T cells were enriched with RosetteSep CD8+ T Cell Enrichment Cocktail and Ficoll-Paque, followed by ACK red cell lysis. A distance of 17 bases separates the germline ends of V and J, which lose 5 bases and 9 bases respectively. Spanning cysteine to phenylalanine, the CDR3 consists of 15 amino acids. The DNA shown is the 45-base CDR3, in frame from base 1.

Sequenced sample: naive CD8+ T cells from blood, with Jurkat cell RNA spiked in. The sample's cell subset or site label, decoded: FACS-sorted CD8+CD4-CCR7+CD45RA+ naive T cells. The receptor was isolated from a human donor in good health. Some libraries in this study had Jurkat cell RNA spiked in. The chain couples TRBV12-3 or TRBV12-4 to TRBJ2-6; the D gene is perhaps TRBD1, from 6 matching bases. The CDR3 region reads CASSTAGATYNVLTF. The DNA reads TGTGCCAGCAGTACCGCAGGGGCCACTTACAACGTCCTGACTTTC.